This T cell receptor beta chain was captured by sequencing in a study of spatial heterogeneity in lung cancer. General study points: TCRs found ubiquitously expanded in tumor appeared in blood more at resection than at follow-up.

On each TCR cDNA molecule, a unique molecular identifier was present. One entry per CDR3 protein results from TCRdb running MiXCR on the 5' RACE reads. The sample contains about 38,000 distinct CDR3 sequences, roughly 5.4% of which appear only once. Per germline, CDR1 SGHKS and CDR2 YYEKEE (reference sequence). This CDR3 has 14 amino acids. With 4 bases clipped from V and 4 bases from J, the junction kept 5 bases outside the gene matches. This clonotype was observed at least ten times. The antigen remains unidentified. Time point described: sample taken at primary tumor resection. The donors, roughly 70 patients with untreated early-stage non-small cell lung cancer, provided the samples.

This rearrangement joins TRBV5-5 to TRBJ2-3; 8 positions match TRBD2. The material sequenced was PBMCs, taken at surgery. This receptor was identified in a female donor with early-stage non-small cell lung cancer. In DNA, the CDR3 is TGTGCCAGCAGCCGGAGCGGGGGATCAGATACGCAGTATTTT. It specifies CASSRSGGSDTQYF.